Included here is one T cell receptor beta chain sequence, with context. Its cognate antigen is unknown. The sample is drawn from a study of T cell responses to AZD1222 COVID-19 vaccine. Study results and caveats: Only after the peak T cell response were repertoires sampled. Donors were chiefly white British, with a greater number of females, and clonal diversity was perhaps underestimated. At baseline, just 6 or 7 AZD1222 recipients tested seropositive. An increase in Spike-specific TCR breadth and depth was observed after two AZD1222 doses.

Sequencing used immunoSEQ multiplex PCR; TCRdb keeps in-frame clones, though not all of them. Seen here are roughly 120,000 clones, approximately 90% observed once, and the top ten hold 4.2%. Germline V gene sequence: CDR1 SEHNR, CDR2 FQNEAQ (reference sequence). Unmatched junction bases numbered 2, after V lost 5 bases and J lost 5 bases. This CDR3 has 13 residues. The clonotype originates from an adult who received the MenACWY meningococcal vaccine as a control. The V call is TRBV7-9, the J call TRBJ2-2, with TRBD1 matching 7 bases. The input for sequencing was peripheral blood, taken 28 days after the second dose of the MenACWY control vaccine. The CDR3 DNA is TGTGCCAGCAGCCGGACAGGAACCGGGGAGCTGTTTTTT. The encoded protein is CASSRTGTGELFF.